This T cell receptor beta chain was retrieved from a study of OX40 agonist ivuxolimab in advanced cancers. Using immunoSEQ multiplex PCR, the repertoire was profiled, and TCRdb retains in-frame clones only, with some absent. The sample records about 99,000 clones, approximately 95% being singletons. Blood was sampled at baseline, cycle 4 day 1, and cycle 7 day 1. The length of the CDR3 is 13 residues. The ends lost 5 bases at V and 7 bases at J; junction bases unmatched: 5. Germline values: CDR1 SNHLY, CDR2 FYNNEI. The sequenced sample was CD4+ or CD8+ T cells sorted from blood, obtained in a trial of the OX40 agonist ivuxolimab. V is TRBV2 and J is TRBJ1-1, with 9 bases lining up with TRBD1. This sequence originates from an adult with an advanced solid tumor such as melanoma, head and neck, liver or kidney cancer. Here the CDR3 reads CASSPGTGLEAFF. The CDR3 coding sequence is TGTGCCAGCAGTCCCGGGACAGGGCTTGAAGCTTTCTTT. The full variable domain, in which reference TRBV2 and TRBJ1-1 provide the parts outside the CDR3, is EPEVTQTPSHQVTQMGQEVILRCVPISNHLYFYWYRQILGQKVEFLVSFYNNEISEKSEIFDDQFSVERPDGSNFTLKIRSTKLEDSAMYFCASSPGTGLEAFFGQGTRLTVV.